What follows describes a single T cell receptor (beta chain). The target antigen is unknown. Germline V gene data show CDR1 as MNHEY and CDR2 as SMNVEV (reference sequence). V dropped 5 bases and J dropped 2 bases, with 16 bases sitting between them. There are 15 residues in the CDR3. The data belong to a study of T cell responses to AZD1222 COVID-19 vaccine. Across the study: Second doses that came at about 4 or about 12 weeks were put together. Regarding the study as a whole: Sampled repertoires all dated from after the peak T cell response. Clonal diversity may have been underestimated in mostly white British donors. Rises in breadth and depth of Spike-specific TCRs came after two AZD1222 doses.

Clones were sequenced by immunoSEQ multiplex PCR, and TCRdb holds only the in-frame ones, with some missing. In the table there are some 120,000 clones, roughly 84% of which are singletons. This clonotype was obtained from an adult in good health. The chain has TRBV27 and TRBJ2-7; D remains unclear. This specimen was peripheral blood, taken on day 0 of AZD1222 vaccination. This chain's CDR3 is CASSRALGPTYEQYF. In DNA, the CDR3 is TGTGCCAGCAGTAGGGCTCTGGGCCCTACCTACGAGCAGTACTTC.